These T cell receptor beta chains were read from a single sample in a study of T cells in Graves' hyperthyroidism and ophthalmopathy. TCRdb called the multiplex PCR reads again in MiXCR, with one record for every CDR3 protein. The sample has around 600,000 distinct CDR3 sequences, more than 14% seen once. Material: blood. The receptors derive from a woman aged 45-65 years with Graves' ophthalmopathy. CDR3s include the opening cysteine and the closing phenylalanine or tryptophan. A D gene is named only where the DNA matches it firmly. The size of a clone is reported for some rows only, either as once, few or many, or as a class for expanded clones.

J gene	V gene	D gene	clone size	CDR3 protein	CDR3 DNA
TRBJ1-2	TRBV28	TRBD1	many	CASSLRTGDDGYTF	TGTGCCAGCAGTTTGCGGACAGGGGACGATGGCTACACCTTC
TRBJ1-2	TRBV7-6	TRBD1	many	CASSYGTDGYTF	TGTGCCAGCAGCTATGGGACAGATGGCTACACCTTC
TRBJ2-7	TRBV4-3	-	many	CASSQDDISYEQYF	TGCGCCAGCAGCCAAGACGACATCTCCTACGAGCAGTACTTC
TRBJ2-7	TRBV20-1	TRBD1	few	CSATGQGYEQYF	TGCAGTGCTACGGGACAGGGGTACGAGCAGTACTTC
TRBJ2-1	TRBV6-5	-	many	CASSSRDAYNEQFF	TGTGCCAGCAGTTCCCGGGACGCCTACAATGAGCAGTTCTTC
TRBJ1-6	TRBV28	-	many	CASRGGGHSPLHF	TGTGCCAGCAGAGGTGGGGGACATTCACCCCTCCACTTT
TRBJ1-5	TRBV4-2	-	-	CASSRGPGISSNQPQHF	TGTGCCAGCAGCCGGGGGCCGGGAATTAGTAGCAATCAGCCCCAGCATTTT
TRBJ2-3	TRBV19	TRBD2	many	CASRKLAGNTDTQYF	TGTGCCAGTAGGAAGCTAGCGGGCAACACAGATACGCAGTATTTT
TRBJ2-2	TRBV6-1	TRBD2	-	CASSEPSGRPSNTGELFF	TGTGCCAGCAGTGAGCCTAGCGGGAGGCCCTCGAACACCGGGGAGCTGTTTTTT
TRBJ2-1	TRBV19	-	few	CASSIEGALIYNEQFF	TGTGCCAGTAGTATAGAGGGGGCTCTTATCTACAATGAGCAGTTCTTC
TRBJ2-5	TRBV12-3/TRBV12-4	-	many	CASTINYQETQYF	TGTGCCAGCACCATAAACTACCAAGAGACCCAGTACTTC
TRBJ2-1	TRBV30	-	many	CAWSVTSNEQFF	TGTGCCTGGAGTGTGACGAGCAATGAGCAGTTCTTC
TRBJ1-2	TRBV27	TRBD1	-	CASSSQGASYGYTF	TGTGCCAGCAGTTCACAGGGGGCGTCCTATGGCTACACCTTC
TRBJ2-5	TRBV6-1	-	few	CASMGRAITTETQYF	TGTGCCAGCATGGGCAGGGCCATCACAACGGAGACCCAGTACTTC
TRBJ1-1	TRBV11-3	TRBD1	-	CASSVQGMGTEAFF	TGTGCCAGCAGCGTACAGGGGATGGGCACTGAAGCTTTCTTT
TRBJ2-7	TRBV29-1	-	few	CSVAGMYSYEQYF	TGCAGCGTTGCGGGGATGTACTCCTACGAGCAGTACTTC
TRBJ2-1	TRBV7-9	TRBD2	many	CASSSVASGSYEQFF	TGTGCCAGCAGCTCTGTGGCTAGCGGGAGCTATGAGCAGTTCTTC
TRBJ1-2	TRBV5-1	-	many	CASSYDPSPAGYGYTF	TGCGCCAGCAGCTACGACCCTTCCCCTGCGGGCTATGGCTACACCTTC
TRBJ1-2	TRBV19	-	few	CASSMALRDGYTF	TGTGCCAGTAGTATGGCGCTGCGAGATGGCTACACCTTC
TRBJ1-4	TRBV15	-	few	CATSTAATNEKLFF	TGTGCCACTAGTACAGCAGCAACTAATGAAAAACTGTTTTTT
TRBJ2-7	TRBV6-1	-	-	CASSLPGQTREGEQYF	TGTGCCAGCAGTCTACCGGGACAGACCCGGGAGGGCGAGCAGTACTTC
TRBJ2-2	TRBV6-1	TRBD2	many	CASSRLAPNTGELFF	TGTGCCAGCAGTCGACTAGCGCCCAACACCGGGGAGCTGTTTTTT
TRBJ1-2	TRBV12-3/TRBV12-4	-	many	CASSLGTQGAYGYTF	TGTGCCAGCAGTTTAGGTACCCAGGGCGCCTATGGCTACACCTTC
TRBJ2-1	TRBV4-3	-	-	CASSQDPGRGAYNEQFF	TGCGCCAGCAGCCAAGATCCGGGCAGGGGTGCCTACAATGAGCAGTTCTTC
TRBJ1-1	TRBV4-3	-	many	CASSQGGADTEAFF	TGCGCCAGCAGCCAGGGGGGGGCAGACACTGAAGCTTTCTTT
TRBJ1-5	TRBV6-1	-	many	CASSEVGSNQPQHF	TGTGCCAGCAGTGAAGTGGGTAGCAATCAGCCCCAGCATTTT
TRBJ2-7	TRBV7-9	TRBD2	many	CASSPSGRRSYEQYF	TGTGCCAGCAGCCCAAGCGGGAGGAGATCCTACGAGCAGTACTTC
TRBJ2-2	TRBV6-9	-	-	CASSYPKIVTGELFF	TGTGCCAGCAGTTACCCAAAGATAGTGACCGGGGAGCTGTTTTTT
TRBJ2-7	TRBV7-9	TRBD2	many	CASSDPGGLAGEYEQYF	TGTGCCAGCAGCGACCCAGGAGGGTTAGCGGGAGAATACGAGCAGTACTTC
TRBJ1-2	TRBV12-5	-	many	CASGPTLNYGYTF	TGTGCTAGTGGTCCCACACTTAACTATGGCTACACCTTC
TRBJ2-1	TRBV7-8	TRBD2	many	CASSFGGSDNEQFF	TGTGCCAGCAGCTTCGGCGGGAGTGACAATGAGCAGTTCTTC
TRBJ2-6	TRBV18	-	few	CASSSLPRSGANVLTF	TGTGCCAGCTCATCTCTCCCCCGCTCTGGGGCCAACGTCCTGACTTTC
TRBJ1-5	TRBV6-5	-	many	CASSYSIGDQPQHF	TGTGCCAGCAGTTACTCGATTGGGGATCAGCCCCAGCATTTT
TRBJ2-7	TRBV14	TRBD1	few	CASSQASGGLYEQYF	TGTGCCAGCAGCCAAGCTTCAGGGGGCTTATACGAGCAGTACTTC
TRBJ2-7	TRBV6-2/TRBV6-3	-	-	CASSYSIFGGTINEQYF	TGTGCCAGCAGTTACTCGATTTTTGGGGGGACGATTAACGAGCAGTACTTC
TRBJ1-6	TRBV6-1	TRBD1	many	CASSSTGENSPLHF	TGTGCCAGCAGTTCGACAGGGGAGAATTCACCCCTCCACTTT
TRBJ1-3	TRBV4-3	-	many	CASSQVSGGHGNTIYF	TGCGCCAGCAGCCAAGTCTCCGGGGGCCATGGAAACACCATATATTTT
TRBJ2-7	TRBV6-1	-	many	CASRKTDSYEQYF	TGTGCCAGCCGAAAGACGGACTCCTACGAGCAGTACTTC
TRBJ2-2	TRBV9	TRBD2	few	CASSVRASGRATNTGELFF	TGTGCCAGCAGCGTAAGGGCTAGCGGGAGGGCCACGAACACCGGGGAGCTGTTTTTT
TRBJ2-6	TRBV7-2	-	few	CASSLRLRSGANVLTF	TGTGCCAGCAGCCTAAGACTACGCTCTGGGGCCAACGTCCTGACTTTC
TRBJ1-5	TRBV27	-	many	CASSPWSPVPYSNQPQHF	TGTGCCAGCAGTCCATGGTCCCCAGTGCCGTATAGCAATCAGCCCCAGCATTTT
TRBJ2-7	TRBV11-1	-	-	CASSLGTKWYEQYF	TGTGCCAGCAGCTTAGGGACTAAATGGTACGAGCAGTACTTC
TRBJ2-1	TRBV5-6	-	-	CASSFYIYEQFF	TGTGCCAGCAGCTTTTACATCTACGAGCAGTTCTTC
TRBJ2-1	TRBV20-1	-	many	CSARGLTYNEQFF	TGCAGTGCCCGGGGGCTTACCTACAATGAGCAGTTCTTC
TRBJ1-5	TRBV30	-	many	CAWSVGRGMGNQPQHF	TGTGCCTGGAGTGTTGGTAGGGGCATGGGCAATCAGCCCCAGCATTTT
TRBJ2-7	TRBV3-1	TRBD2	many	CASSQAGTSYEQYF	TGTGCCAGCAGCCAAGCCGGGACTAGCTACGAGCAGTACTTC
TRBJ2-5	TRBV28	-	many	CASSLWLREETQYF	TGTGCCAGCAGTTTGTGGCTAAGAGAGGAGACCCAGTACTTC
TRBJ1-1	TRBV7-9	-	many	CASKLDRENTEAFF	TGTGCCAGTAAGCTGGACAGAGAAAACACTGAAGCTTTCTTT
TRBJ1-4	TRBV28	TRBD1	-	CASSWGQGRPNEKLFF	TGTGCCAGCAGTTGGGGACAGGGGAGGCCTAATGAAAAACTGTTTTTT
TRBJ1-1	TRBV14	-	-	CASSQVRPEAFF	TGTGCCAGCAGCCAAGTTCGGCCTGAAGCTTTCTTT
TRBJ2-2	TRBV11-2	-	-	CASSLAGAGAAGMFF	TGTGCCAGCAGCTTAGCAGGGGCGGGCGCAGCAGGGATGTTTTTT
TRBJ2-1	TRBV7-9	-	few	CASSLFRGVEALDEQFF	TGTGCCAGCAGCTTATTCCGTGGTGTGGAGGCTTTAGATGAGCAGTTCTTC
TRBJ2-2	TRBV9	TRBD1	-	CASSNRGERAGELFF	TGTGCCAGCAGCAACAGGGGTGAACGTGCCGGGGAGCTGTTTTTT
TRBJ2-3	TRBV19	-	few	CASSPGVRTDTQYF	TGTGCCAGTAGTCCAGGGGTTCGCACAGATACGCAGTATTTT
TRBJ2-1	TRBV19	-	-	CASKAGRGPFEQFF	TGTGCCAGTAAAGCGGGTCGAGGGCCGTTTGAGCAGTTCTTC